This entry lists 23 T cell receptor beta chains sequenced from one sample in a study of T-cell reconstitution after alpha-beta-depleted transplantation in children. For TCRbeta, the library was prepared with unique molecular identifiers. In TCRdb, the PCR reads were re-called with MiXCR into one record per CDR3 protein. The sample includes fewer than 750,000 distinct CDR3 sequences, 25% to 30% of them seen just once. Sequences were derived from PBMCs, sampled before TCRalphabeta/CD19-depleted stem cell transplant. These TCRs come from a boy in the first two years of life with Wiskott-Aldrich syndrome, due to receive a stem cell transplant.

The chain uses TRBV5-1 and TRBJ2-3; 9 positions match TRBD2. J was trimmed by 0 bases and V by 2 bases; bases with no gene match: 4. The CDR3 contains 16 residues. Germline assignment: CDR1 SGHRS and CDR2 YFSETQ. CDR3 DNA: TGCGCCAGCAGCTTCGGTCTAGCGGGGAGCACAGATACGCAGTATTTT. This encodes CASSFGLAGSTDTQYF.

This clonotype was seen only a few times. V gene TRBV30 combines with J gene TRBJ2-1; D gene unclear. Trimming took 3 bases from V and 6 from J, leaving 6 bases between them. CDR1 and CDR2 (germline): GTSNPN, SVGIG (reference sequence). The CDR3 is made up of 11 amino acids. The CDR3 loop reads CAWSNPNEQFF. For the CDR3, the DNA is TGTGCCTGGAGCAATCCCAATGAGCAGTTCTTC.

In its sample, this clonotype was seen a few times. This rearrangement joins TRBV29-1 to TRBJ2-4; D possibly corresponds to TRBD2 (7 bases). The V end lost 4 bases, the J end lost 8 bases, and 12 bases lay between the germline ends. Germline values: CDR1 SQVTM, CDR2 ANQGSEA. The CDR3 runs 12 residues. The CDR3 loop reads CSVAGGTDIQYF. The DNA of the CDR3 is TGCAGCGTTGCGGGGGGCACCGACATTCAGTACTTC.

This chain connects TRBV6-2 or TRBV6-3 to TRBJ2-1; perhaps TRBD1 as D (6 bases). The germline V gene has CDR1 MNHEY and CDR2 SVGEGT. Trimming shortened V by 5 bases and J by 6 bases, and 26 bases separated the two germline ends. The CDR3 runs to 18 residues. This chain's CDR3 is CASSPRTITGRGANEQFF. CDR3 coding DNA: TGTGCCAGCAGTCCCCGAACGATTACAGGGAGAGGGGCCAATGAGCAGTTCTTC.

This clonotype was observed a handful of times. This chain joins TRBV5-1 and TRBJ1-6, with TRBD1 identical over 7 bases. CDR3 length: 15 amino acids. Trimming at V came to 0 bases and at J to 10 bases, leaving 7 bases not matched to a gene. Germline values: CDR1 SGHRS, CDR2 YFSETQ. The CDR3 protein is CASSLDIGGRSPLHF. Written as DNA, the CDR3 is TGCGCCAGCAGCTTGGATATAGGGGGCAGATCACCCCTCCACTTT.

This clonotype was detected only a few times. The chain joins TRBV28 to TRBJ2-7; 9 bases match TRBD2. The junction had 8 bases not matched to a gene; V was cut back by 5 bases and J by 6 bases. Germline CDR1 is MDHEN and CDR2 is SYDVKM. The length of the CDR3 is 14 residues. The CDR3 DNA follows: TGTGCCAGCAGTCCCGGGACTAGCTCAACCGAGCAGTACTTC. As protein: CASSPGTSSTEQYF.

The rearrangement joins TRBV19 to TRBJ2-7; 9 bases fit TRBD1. In germline, CDR1 is LNHDA, CDR2 SQIVND (reference sequence). Unmatched junction bases numbered 3, after V lost 1 base and J lost 5 bases. There are 14 residues in the CDR3. CDR3 sequence reads: CASSIAGTGNEQYF. In DNA form, the CDR3 reads TGTGCCAGTAGTATAGCGGGGACAGGGAACGAGCAGTACTTC.

The chain joins TRBV4-2 to TRBJ2-4; TRBD1 or TRBD2 may be the D gene (5 bases each). Looked up from germline, CDR1 is LGHNA and CDR2 is YNFKEQ. The CDR3 has 21 residues. V lost 4 bases to trimming and J lost 0 bases, with 28 bases between them. The CDR3 sequence is CASSPGLVTLQAELAKNIQYF. The CDR3 DNA sequence: TGTGCCAGCAGCCCGGGGCTAGTCACACTGCAAGCGGAGCTAGCCAAAAACATTCAGTACTTC.

This clonotype was seen many times. The V and J genes are TRBV5-1 and TRBJ2-7, with D possibly being TRBD1 (8 bases). Trimming pared 0 bases from V and 2 bases from J, leaving 12 bases between. The CDR3 totals 15 residues. The germline CDR1 and CDR2 sequences are SGHRS and YFSETQ. CDR3 loop: CASSLVQGGPYEQYF. CDR3 in DNA: TGCGCCAGCAGCTTGGTACAGGGGGGGCCCTACGAGCAGTACTTC.

This clonotype was counted only a few times. The genes are TRBV10-1 and TRBJ2-1; D not resolved. CDR3 length equals 13 residues. The V gene's germline CDR1 is WNHNN and CDR2 SYGVQD (reference sequence). The V end was cut by 2 bases, the J end by 8 bases, with 10 bases between. As DNA, the CDR3 is TGCGCCAGCAGTGAGGGGGTGGTGGATGAGCAGTTCTTC. This gives the protein CASSEGVVDEQFF.

The chain combines TRBV7-2 with TRBJ2-4; 7 nucleotides match TRBD2. Germline assignment: CDR1 SGHTA and CDR2 FQGNSA. Trimming removed 5 bases from V and 3 bases from J; junction bases left unmatched: 4. The CDR3 extends over 14 amino acids. The CDR3 DNA follows: TGTGCCAGCAGCCGCAGGGAGGGCAAAAACATTCAGTACTTC. Its translation: CASSRREGKNIQYF. The full variable domain, completed using reference TRBV7-2 and TRBJ2-4, is GAGVSQSPSNKVTEKGKDVELRCDPISGHTALYWYRQSLGQGLEFLIYFQGNSAPDKSGLPSDRFSAERTGGSVSTLTIQRTQQEDSAVYLCASSRREGKNIQYFGAGTRLSVL.

The chain combines TRBV5-6 with TRBJ2-5; maybe TRBD1 (5 bases). Trimming left V 2 bases short and J 1 base short, with 12 bases between. The CDR3 has 15 residues. CDR1 and CDR2 (germline): SGHDT, YYEEEE. As DNA, the CDR3 is TGTGCCAGCAGCTTAGCCAGGGCGCCCCAAGAGACCCAGTACTTC. Its protein is CASSLARAPQETQYF.

This clonotype occurred a few times. This sequence joins TRBV29-1 and TRBJ2-5; D gene unclear. The length of the CDR3 is 13 residues. From germline, CDR1 is SQVTM and CDR2 ANQGSEA. With 4 bases removed from V and 3 bases from J, the gap between germline ends came to 12 bases. The CDR3 reads CSVGRLLEETQYF. The DNA of the CDR3 is TGCAGCGTTGGACGGCTATTGGAAGAGACCCAGTACTTC.

The chain is built from TRBV6-1 and TRBJ2-7; tentative D call: TRBD1 (6 bases). Trimming removed 2 bases at V and 7 bases at J, with 9 bases between. This CDR3 region has 12 residues. Germline CDR1 MNHNS, CDR2 SASEGT. The CDR3 region is CASSEPGQEQYF. The CDR3 nucleotides read TGTGCCAGCAGTGAACCGGGACAAGAGCAGTACTTC.

V gene TRBV20-1 combines with J gene TRBJ2-4, with D uncertain. Germline-derived CDR1 and CDR2 are DFQATT and SNEGSKA (reference sequence). Trimming removed 0 bases at V and 6 bases at J, with 9 bases between. There are 13 residues in the CDR3. CDR3 nucleotides: TGCAGTGCTAGAGATGGCAGCCTAAACATTCAGTACTTC. This gives the protein CSARDGSLNIQYF.

The chain uses TRBV3-1 and TRBJ2-2; D could derive from TRBD1 or TRBD2 (5 bases each). The CDR3 spans 17 residues. Per germline, CDR1 LGHDT and CDR2 YNNKEL (reference sequence). Trimming pared 3 bases from V and 7 bases from J, leaving 21 bases between. The CDR3 coding sequence is TGTGCCAGCAGCCACGCCGGGACCCAGTTTGGGGGCGGGGAGCTGTTTTTT. It yields the protein CASSHAGTQFGGGELFF. The variable domain in full, completed from reference TRBV3-1 and TRBJ2-2, reads DTAVSQTPKYLVTQMGNDKSIKCEQNLGHDTMYWYKQDSKKFLKIMFSYNNKELIINETVPNRFSPKSPDKAHLNLHINSLELGDSAVYFCASSHAGTQFGGGELFFGEGSRLTVL.

The chain uses TRBV20-1 and TRBJ1-6; D unclear. CDR3 length equals 13 residues. In germline, CDR1 is DFQATT, CDR2 SNEGSKA (reference sequence). Between the trimmed V and J ends, which lost 2 bases and 3 bases, there was a span of 5 bases. As DNA, the CDR3 is TGCAGTGCTAGAATTCGCTATAATTCACCCCTCCACTTT. Its translation: CSARIRYNSPLHF.

This clonotype has more than one count but fewer than ten. The chain uses TRBV7-9 and TRBJ2-7; 11 bases are a match to TRBD2. This CDR3 region has 17 residues. Germline V gene sequence: CDR1 SEHNR, CDR2 FQNEAQ (reference sequence). V lost 5 bases and J lost 1; bases outside the gene matches: 10. DNA of the CDR3: TGTGCCAGCAGCCCGTACGGACTAGCGGGTCCTTCCTACGAGCAGTACTTC. This codes for CASSPYGLAGPSYEQYF.

This clonotype turned up a few times. This chain connects TRBV12-3 or TRBV12-4 to TRBJ1-1, with a possible D match to TRBD1 (5 bases). There are 16 residues in the CDR3. Trimming pared 6 bases from V and 1 base from J, leaving 18 bases between. The CDR3 DNA reads TGTGCCAGCAGGAAAGGACGGGACTTCCAGAACACTGAAGCTTTCTTT. This sequence encodes CASRKGRDFQNTEAFF.

The CDR3 DNA sequence: TGCGCCAGCAGCACGACAGACTATGGCTACACCTTC. Protein sequence: CASSTTDYGYTF. The rearrangement joins TRBV5-1 to TRBJ1-2; TRBD1 is a possible D gene (5 bases). Germline CDR1 SGHRS, CDR2 YFSETQ. Trimming stripped 4 bases from V and 3 bases from J, with 7 bases between. This CDR3 has 12 amino acids. Supplemented by reference TRBV5-1 and TRBJ1-2, the full variable domain reads KAGVTQTPRYLIKTRGQQVTLSCSPISGHRSVSWYQQTPGQGLQFLFEYFSETQRNKGNFPGRFSGRQFSNSRSEMNVSTLELGDSALYLCASSTTDYGYTFGSGTRLTVV.

This clonotype was detected only a few times. This rearrangement joins TRBV6-1 to TRBJ1-3; no reliable D call. This CDR3 has 17 residues. Germline V gene data show CDR1 as MNHNS and CDR2 as SASEGT. Between the trimmed V and J ends, which lost 6 bases and 0 bases, there was a span of 18 bases. The CDR3 DNA sequence: TGTGCCAGCAGAAGGACCTTATACCCACTCTCTGGAAACACCATATATTTT. This encodes CASRRTLYPLSGNTIYF.

This clonotype has just one count. The chain has TRBV20-1 and TRBJ1-3; 7 nucleotides match TRBD1. Germline CDR1 DFQATT, CDR2 SNEGSKA (reference sequence). There are 13 residues in the CDR3. The J segment lost 8 bases and the V segment lost 3 bases, leaving 7 bases of the junction unmatched. The DNA for the CDR3 is TGCAGTGCTAGGTTGACAGGGAGAGACACCATATATTTT. Translating it yields CSARLTGRDTIYF.

This clonotype was detected only a few times. The V gene is TRBV20-1, the J gene TRBJ2-3, with 7 bases matching TRBD1. J lost 2 bases, V lost 8 bases, and 13 bases had no gene match. The CDR3 spans 15 residues. Germline assignment: CDR1 DFQATT and CDR2 SNEGSKA (reference sequence). In nucleotides, the CDR3 is TGCAGTAGATCCTTCTACAGGGGCCTCACAGATACGCAGTATTTT. It specifies CSRSFYRGLTDTQYF.